This paragraph covers one T cell receptor beta chain sequence. Its antigen remains unidentified. The sample belongs to a study of OX40 agonist ivuxolimab in advanced cancers. Study results and caveats: Partly responding patients at 0.1-3.0 mg/kg showed some of the smallest clonal expansion.

TCRdb keeps only in-frame clones here, not all; method: immunoSEQ multiplex PCR. The table has approximately 70,000 clones, roughly 80% seen once. V was pared by 4 bases and J by 2 bases, with 11 bases between. CDR1 and CDR2 (germline): ENHRY, SYGVKD. This CDR3 has 14 residues. The V gene is TRBV10-3, the J gene TRBJ2-5; maybe TRBD1 (6 bases). The receptor comes from an adult with an advanced solid tumor such as melanoma, head and neck, liver or kidney cancer. The sample here was CD4+ or CD8+ T cells sorted from blood, taken in a trial of the OX40 agonist ivuxolimab. This CDR3 is CAISGGQKQETQYF. Here the CDR3 DNA reads TGTGCCATCAGTGGGGGGCAGAAACAAGAGACCCAGTACTTC.